This TCR beta chain was identified during a study of blood T cell repertoires in COVID-19 (dated by TCRdb to 2019 to 2021). Turning to the overall study: The collaborator samples originated in the United States, Italy and Spain and spanned the acute and convalescent phases of COVID-19. The material from the prospective study consisted of cDNA or gDNA derived from T cells, B-cell-depleted T cells, or PBMCs. Subjects who had been exposed to COVID-19, were actively infected with it, or had recovered from it provided the deeply sampled blood TCRbeta repertoires that made up the dataset. The repertoires were made available in a free public database intended to serve as a resource for research on the immune response to SARS-CoV-2. Samples were obtained from the ongoing ImmuneRACE study (first 160 participants) and from 950 to 1,500 subjects provided by 6 global collaborators. The sample metadata nearly always contained a de-identified subject ID, COVID-19 status, age in years and sex. Where available, HLA class I and class II types were taken from metadata supplied by the sample provider and were not determined by assay-based typing.

Each collaborating institution followed its own protocols to collect whole blood in K2EDTA tubes. For TCRbeta analysis, collaborators shipped samples as frozen whole blood, isolated PBMCs, or DNA extracted from either of those sample types. Concerning this clone itself: What antigen it recognizes has not been identified. The record has no base qualities; no much larger clone is one base away.

The immunoSEQ Assay, a bias-controlled multiplex PCR, was used to amplify TCRbeta CDR3 regions from genomic DNA. Concerning the study's data processing: The number of nucleated cells in each sample was estimated from the amplification of reference gene primers within the assay. To quantify the absolute abundance of each unique TCRbeta CDR3 rearrangement, sequence reads were collapsed and filtered. For each sample, productive Simpson clonality was calculated by taking the square root of Simpson's diversity index across productive rearrangements. Sourced from immuneACCESS, this table was stored by TCRdb with only in-frame sequences that have V and J called. A share of the clones is absent; for the studies checked, an unresolved V gene accounts for under half, and the remainder has no known explanation. The DNA gave D and trimming, while V, J and clone size come from that table. This sample comprises under 300,000 clones, about 80% of them detected only once. Around 3.4% of the sample is in the top ten clones.

V is reduced by 2 bases and J by 1 base, leaving a spacing of 15 bases between them. Reading from cysteine to phenylalanine, the CDR3 counts 16 amino acids. Just CDR3 DNA is preserved here, 48 bases in frame from base 1. From the germline V gene (reference sequence), CDR1 is SGHNT and CDR2 is YYREEE. Study-wide conclusions, independent of this receptor: How much clinical and demographic metadata was included differed by source and by participant, and the metadata was provided uncurated.

The specimen was peripheral blood. Here the chain combines TRBV5-4 and TRBJ1-1, with a weak D call of TRBD1 (5 bases match). The sequence was collected from a woman aged 80 or over with acute or convalescent COVID-19. The CDR3 loop reads CASSLNPQGSNTEAFF. The DNA sequence reads TGTGCCAGCAGCTTAAACCCCCAGGGATCGAACACTGAAGCTTTCTTT.